A selection of T cell receptor beta chains follows, all from one sample in a study of shared clonotypes between healthy human individuals. Assay: immunoSEQ multiplex PCR; the TCRdb copy retains only in-frame clones and omits some. The sample lists fewer than 800,000 clones, roughly 94% occurring once. The source material was naive CD8+ T cells sorted from blood. All receptors derive from a man aged 25-40 years in good health. Each CDR3 is given with its conserved first and last residue. The D gene is left open where the match is weak. Rows give clone size only sometimes, using once, few, many, or a class for an expanded clone.

clone size	J gene	V gene	D gene	CDR3 DNA	CDR3 protein
once	TRBJ2-6	TRBV7-2	-	TGTGCCAGCAGCTTATTTAGCCAGGCTAACTCTGGGGCCAACGTCCTGACTTTC	CASSLFSQANSGANVLTF
few	TRBJ2-7	TRBV30	-	TGTGCCTGGACTTATGGACCTACTTCCAACGAGCAGTACTTC	CAWTYGPTSNEQYF
-	TRBJ2-2	TRBV10-2	TRBD2	TGCGCCAGCTTGACTAGCGGCACCGGGGAGCTGTTTTTT	CASLTSGTGELFF
-	TRBJ2-7	TRBV23-1	-	TGCGCCAGCAGTCAACTGGGAAAGGACCCACCCAGCTCCTACGAGCAGTACTTC	CASSQLGKDPPSSYEQYF
-	TRBJ2-5	TRBV27	TRBD1	TGTGCCAGCAGTCGGGGACAGGGTTCCCAAGAGACCCAGTACTTC	CASSRGQGSQETQYF
-	TRBJ2-7	TRBV5-1	-	TGCGCCAGCAGCTTGGAGCACAGTAGTGTCTACGAGCAGTACTTC	CASSLEHSSVYEQYF
-	TRBJ2-1	TRBV6-5	TRBD2	TGTGCCAGCAGTTACATTCAGTTAGCGGGATACAATGAGCAGTTCTTC	CASSYIQLAGYNEQFF
-	TRBJ2-1	TRBV9	TRBD2	TGTGCCAGCAGCGTAGGGGCGGGAGGAGGTAATGAGCAGTTCTTC	CASSVGAGGGNEQFF
few	TRBJ2-3	TRBV6-4	TRBD2	TGTGCCAGCAGTGAAGACACTAGCGGGAGCGCAGATACGCAGTATTTT	CASSEDTSGSADTQYF
-	TRBJ1-5	TRBV27	TRBD1	TGTGCCAGCAGTTTATCCAGACAGGGAAATCAGCCCCAGCATTTT	CASSLSRQGNQPQHF
-	TRBJ2-1	TRBV4-3	TRBD2	TGCGCCAGCAGCCAAGATTGGGCACTAGCGGGAGGTAATGAGCAGTTCTTC	CASSQDWALAGGNEQFF
-	TRBJ2-7	TRBV18	TRBD1	TGTGCCAGCTCACCGGGGACAGGGGGCTACGAGCAGTACTTC	CASSPGTGGYEQYF
-	TRBJ2-1	TRBV5-6	-	TGTGCCAGCAGCACTGCTAGCTACAATGAGCAGTTCTTC	CASSTASYNEQFF
once	TRBJ2-1	TRBV6-5	TRBD2	TGTGCCAGCAGCGAGCTAGCGGGGGAGCAGTTCTTC	CASSELAGEQFF
once	TRBJ2-2	TRBV9	-	TGTGCCAGCAGCGTTTCTAGCGCCGGGGAGCTGTTTTTT	CASSVSSAGELFF
once	TRBJ2-7	TRBV4-1	-	TGCGCCAGCAGCCAAGTTGGGAGCTCCTACGAGCAGTACTTC	CASSQVGSSYEQYF
-	TRBJ2-1	TRBV11-3	-	TGTGCCAGCAGCTCGGCAGCCCGTGAGCAGTTCTTC	CASSSAAREQFF
-	TRBJ1-5	TRBV6-1	-	TGTGCCAGCAGTGAAGCGTCAGGGAATCAGCCCCAGCATTTT	CASSEASGNQPQHF
-	TRBJ2-1	TRBV5-1	-	TGCGCCAGCAGCTTTGGTAGTGAATTAAAATCCTACAATGAGCAGTTCTTC	CASSFGSELKSYNEQFF
-	TRBJ1-2	TRBV27	-	TGTGCCAGCAGTTTAGGGGGGCTGGGGTATGGCTACACCTTC	CASSLGGLGYGYTF
-	TRBJ2-1	TRBV13	-	TGTGCCAGCAGCTTAGGCGATCTCTCCTACAATGAGCAGTTCTTC	CASSLGDLSYNEQFF
-	TRBJ2-3	TRBV28	TRBD2	TGTGCCAGCAGTGAATTAACTAGCGGGAGCGCAGATACGCAGTATTTT	CASSELTSGSADTQYF
-	TRBJ1-2	TRBV9	-	TGTGCCAGCAGCGACACGCTAGACACAACCTATGGCTACACCTTC	CASSDTLDTTYGYTF
-	TRBJ2-7	TRBV27	-	TGTGCCAGCAGACCCCTTGACAGCTACGAGCAGTACTTC	CASRPLDSYEQYF
-	TRBJ2-3	TRBV2	TRBD1	TGTGCCAGCAGGGGAACAGGGGGAGTCACAGATACGCAGTATTTT	CASRGTGGVTDTQYF
once	TRBJ2-7	TRBV13	TRBD2	TGTGCCAGCAGCTCAAGTCGGCTAGCGGATTACGAGCAGTACTTC	CASSSSRLADYEQYF
-	TRBJ1-1	TRBV5-6	-	TGTGCCAGCAGCTTGCTTTTGTCCGTGGAAGCTTTCTTT	CASSLLLSVEAFF
-	TRBJ2-7	TRBV13	TRBD2	TGTGCCAGCAGCCAAGGAGGTAGCGGGAGTTCCTACGAGCAGTACTTC	CASSQGGSGSSYEQYF
once	TRBJ2-1	TRBV6-1	-	TGTGCCAGCAGAAGACCCAACAATGAGCAGTTCTTC	CASRRPNNEQFF
once	TRBJ2-2	TRBV5-3	TRBD1	TGTGCCAGAAGCTCTCCTAACCGGGACAGGGAACTGAACACCGGGGAGCTGTTTTTT	CARSSPNRDRELNTGELFF
-	TRBJ2-5	TRBV4-3	-	TGCGCCAGCAGCCAAGTGGGCGGCCTAGACGAGACCCAGTACTTC	CASSQVGGLDETQYF
-	TRBJ2-1	TRBV21-1	-	TGTGCCAGCAGCTTTCGGACTAGCGGGAGAGACTCCTCCTACAATGAGCAGTTCTTC	CASSFRTSGRDSSYNEQFF
-	TRBJ2-3	TRBV19	-	TGTGCCAGTAGTATAACATCAGCGATTGGCACAGATACGCAGTATTTT	CASSITSAIGTDTQYF
-	TRBJ2-2	TRBV7-3	-	TGTGCCAGCAGTGACAGGCCGGACACCGGGGAGCTGTTTTTT	CASSDRPDTGELFF
-	TRBJ2-1	TRBV28	-	TGTGCCAGCAGACCCCGCGTCAGGGTTTACAATGAGCAGTTCTTC	CASRPRVRVYNEQFF
-	TRBJ1-2	TRBV21-1	-	TGTGCCAGCCGTGGGGGGCTGAGTGGCTACACCTTC	CASRGGLSGYTF
-	TRBJ1-4	TRBV5-1	-	TGCGCCAGCACCCCGGGGGGGGGAGCGCTTGGTGAAAAACTGTTTTTT	CASTPGGGALGEKLFF
-	TRBJ1-4	TRBV5-1	-	TGCGCCAGCAGCTTGGTGGGCTCCATGGGGGAAAAACTGTTTTTT	CASSLVGSMGEKLFF
-	TRBJ1-1	TRBV28	-	TGTGCCAGCAGTTCGGGTACCACTGAAGCTTTCTTT	CASSSGTTEAFF
-	TRBJ2-4	TRBV4-2	-	TGTGCCAGCAGCCAAGAGGAGCTAGCCAAAAACATTCAGTACTTC	CASSQEELAKNIQYF
-	TRBJ2-3	TRBV9	-	TGTGCCAGCAGCTCGCGGTCATTACGAGGCACAGATACGCAGTATTTT	CASSSRSLRGTDTQYF
-	TRBJ2-5	TRBV11-2	-	TGTGCCAGCAGCTTAGATTTGGGCCAGGGGGAGACCCAGTACTTC	CASSLDLGQGETQYF
once	TRBJ2-5	TRBV10-3	-	TGTGCCATCAGTTATGACATACAAGAGACCCAGTACTTC	CAISYDIQETQYF
-	TRBJ2-7	TRBV9	-	TGTGCCAGCAGCGCAGGGGGGGACTACTCCTACGAGCAGTACTTC	CASSAGGDYSYEQYF
-	TRBJ2-3	TRBV7-9	-	TGTGCCAGCAGCCCAACCGAGGCTTCAAGCACAGATACGCAGTATTTT	CASSPTEASSTDTQYF
-	TRBJ2-5	TRBV27	-	TGTGCCAGCAGTTTGGAAGAGACCCAGTACTTC	CASSLEETQYF
-	TRBJ2-5	TRBV7-9	-	TGTGCCAGCAGCTCCGGGTCCCCAGAGACCCAGTACTTC	CASSSGSPETQYF
-	TRBJ2-7	TRBV19	-	TGTGCCAGTAGTATGGGCCCGGACTACGAGCAGTACTTC	CASSMGPDYEQYF
once	TRBJ2-1	TRBV29-1	TRBD2	TGCAGCGAACTAGCGGGAGACTACAATGAGCAGTTCTTC	CSELAGDYNEQFF
once	TRBJ2-1	TRBV9	-	TGTGCCAGCAGCGTAGATCGAGGGAATGAGCAGTTCTTC	CASSVDRGNEQFF
-	TRBJ2-1	TRBV27	-	TGTGCCAGCAGTTTAGGTCAGGGGAAACCCTCCTACAATGAGCAGTTCTTC	CASSLGQGKPSYNEQFF
-	TRBJ2-1	TRBV5-5	TRBD2	TGTGCCAGCAGCTCAGGGACTAGCGGGGGGAATGAGCAGTTCTTC	CASSSGTSGGNEQFF